One T cell receptor (beta chain) is described in this entry. The source of the sample is a study of T cell clones after liver transplantation. Clones were sequenced by immunoSEQ multiplex PCR, and TCRdb holds only the in-frame ones, with some missing. Among roughly 62,000 clones listed, 70% were seen once. Germline loops: CDR1 GTSNPN, CDR2 SVGIG (reference sequence). Trimming took 2 bases from V and 4 from J; bases not matched to a gene: 8. The CDR3 is 15 residues long. The V and J genes are TRBV30 and TRBJ1-1, with 9 positions matching TRBD1. This receptor was obtained from a human patient who received a liver transplant. These T cells may partly come from the graft donor. The sample in question was CD4+ T cells from blood, obtained at the approximately 15-month timepoint. The CDR3 region is CAWSPITTGGTEAFF. As DNA, the CDR3 is TGTGCCTGGAGTCCAATTACGACAGGGGGCACTGAAGCTTTCTTT. The full variable domain, completed using reference TRBV30 and TRBJ1-1, is SQTIHQWPATLVQPVGSPLSLECTVEGTSNPNLYWYRQAAGRGLQLLFYSVGIGQISSEVPQNLSASRPQDRQFILSSKKLLLSDSGFYLCAWSPITTGGTEAFFGQGTRLTVV.